This T cell receptor beta chain was identified in a study of cytomegalovirus exposure and HLA in healthy donors. Study findings and constraints: Cytomegalovirus status, reportedly, was diagnosed with high specificity and sensitivity by the classifier. Subsequent analysis of the roughly 120 validation repertoires found a tendency for first-cohort TCR clusters to co-occur. 150 or so TCR beta chains were listed as cytomegalovirus-associated.

Germline V gives CDR1 MNHNS, CDR2 SASEGT. Trimming cost V 5 bases and J 1 base; bases outside gene matches: 1. CDR3 length equals 14 residues. Details on this clone: Its target is not known.

The repertoire was sequenced with immunoSEQ multiplex PCR; TCRdb's copy has only in-frame clones and lacks some. This sample has roughly 98,000 clones; about 90% occur once, and the top ten carry 6.3%. The source is a man aged 18-30 years in good health and CMV-seropositive. The sequenced material came from PBMCs. The chain joins TRBV6-1 to TRBJ2-3; 9 nucleotides agree with TRBD1. The CDR3 nucleotides read TGTGCCAGCAGTCGGGACAGGGGCACAGATACGCAGTATTTT. This encodes CASSRDRGTDTQYF.